The T cell receptor (beta chain) described here comes from a study of T-cell memory formation after mild COVID-19. Study information: Largely, the TCR clusters proved donor specific. Study results and limitations: Mostly located in CM and EM were contracting CD4+ clones, with contracting CD8+ clones located in EMRA. Pre-infection memory held some responding clones, suggesting pre-existing cross-reactive T cells responded.

Looked up from germline, CDR1 is SGHRS and CDR2 is YFSETQ. The germline V and J ends were trimmed by 4 bases and 3 bases, with 13 bases remaining between them. The CDR3 runs 14 residues. TCRdb passed the 5' RACE reads through MiXCR, listing each CDR3 protein once. The sample includes approximately 50,000 distinct CDR3 sequences, over 9% of them seen just once. This clonotype appeared a few times. The antigen is unknown. This chain links TRBV5-1 with TRBJ1-1; D not resolved. Input material: PBMCs or a T cell subset sorted from them (not recorded which). This receptor was identified in an adult woman who had mild COVID-19 (a few samples of this study predate the infection). Cell type and time point are not known. The CDR3 spells CASSTAPWDTEAFF. DNA for the CDR3: TGCGCCAGCAGCACCGCCCCCTGGGACACTGAAGCTTTCTTT.